A selection of T cell receptor beta chains follows, all from one sample in a study of human T cells and chemical hapten exposure. TCRdb reprocessed the RACE reads via MiXCR and lists one record per CDR3 protein. The repertoire includes more than 250,000 distinct CDR3 sequences, about 8.1% of them detected once, and approximately 2.3% sits in the top ten. Here the sequenced sample was whole blood, taken in connection with sensitization to the hapten diphenylcyclopropenone (DPC). All receptors derive from a woman in her thirties or forties with alopecia areata. Some clones in this sample may be carry-over from other donors' samples. CDR3s include the opening cysteine and the closing phenylalanine or tryptophan. The order of the fields is J gene, V gene, clone size, D gene, CDR3 protein, CDR3 DNA. D genes are given only for firm matches. Part of the rows lack a size; the others show once, few, many or a class for expanded clones.

TRBJ2-3 TRBV20-1 few NA CSARDGFGTGDTQYF TGCAGTGCTAGAGATGGGTTTGGGACTGGAGATACGCAGTATTTT
TRBJ2-1 TRBV5-4 NA NA CASSLIGLDNEQFF TGTGCCAGCAGCTTGATTGGGCTAGACAATGAGCAGTTCTTC
TRBJ1-5 TRBV28 many NA CASSVWSGAFQPQHF TGTGCCAGCAGCGTGTGGTCCGGGGCGTTTCAGCCCCAGCATTTT
TRBJ2-3 TRBV15 many NA CATSRDGGFVDTQYF TGTGCCACCAGCAGAGATGGGGGTTTTGTGGATACGCAGTATTTT
TRBJ1-1 TRBV10-3 NA NA CAISVAPNTEAFF TGTGCCATCAGCGTAGCTCCGAACACTGAAGCTTTCTTT
TRBJ2-2 TRBV6-2/TRBV6-3 few TRBD2 CASRPTSAGELFF TGTGCCAGCAGGCCAACTAGCGCCGGGGAGCTGTTTTTT
TRBJ2-7 TRBV6-5 many TRBD1 CASSYGDRAHEQYF TGTGCCAGCAGTTACGGGGACAGGGCGCACGAGCAGTACTTC
TRBJ2-1 TRBV28 few TRBD2 CASRSGTSGSREQFF TGTGCCAGCCGGTCCGGGACTAGCGGGAGCAGGGAGCAGTTCTTC
TRBJ2-5 TRBV28 few TRBD1 CASSFGGQGLETQYF TGTGCCAGCAGTTTTGGCGGACAGGGGTTGGAGACCCAGTACTTC
TRBJ2-5 TRBV28 few NA CASSPQWEETQYF TGTGCCAGCAGCCCTCAGTGGGAGGAGACCCAGTACTTC
TRBJ2-3 TRBV28 NA TRBD1 CASSESGTGSDTQYF TGTGCCAGCAGCGAATCCGGGACAGGGTCAGATACGCAGTATTTT
TRBJ2-2 TRBV4-3 NA NA CASSQVSPDVWKSNTGELFF TGCGCCAGCAGCCAAGTCTCCCCCGACGTTTGGAAGTCGAACACCGGGGAGCTGTTTTTT
TRBJ2-1 TRBV5-4 NA TRBD2 CASSIGGLADNEQFF TGTGCCAGCAGCATCGGGGGACTAGCGGACAATGAGCAGTTCTTC
TRBJ1-3 TRBV3-1 few NA CASSQFGATIYF TGTGCCAGCAGCCAATTTGGGGCCACCATATATTTT
TRBJ2-1 TRBV20-1 NA NA CSAHSREGIHNEQFF TGCAGTGCTCACTCCCGAGAGGGAATCCACAATGAGCAGTTCTTC
TRBJ2-1 TRBV6-2/TRBV6-3 NA TRBD2 CASRKARREGIYNEQFF TGTGCCAGCAGGAAAGCAAGGCGGGAGGGGATCTACAATGAGCAGTTCTTC
TRBJ2-7 TRBV10-3 many NA CATEDQGKDEQYF TGTGCCACCGAAGACCAGGGTAAGGACGAGCAGTACTTC
TRBJ2-1 TRBV6-5 many TRBD2 CASNKLLGGSEQFF TGTGCCAGCAATAAACTTCTGGGCGGGAGTGAGCAGTTCTTC
TRBJ2-7 TRBV3-2 few NA CASSQPRTGAPFYEQYF TGTGCCAGCAGCCAACCACGGACGGGGGCCCCTTTCTACGAGCAGTACTTC
TRBJ2-5 TRBV3-1 NA TRBD1 CASSQHGTGVQETQYF TGTGCCAGCAGCCAACACGGGACAGGAGTTCAAGAGACCCAGTACTTC
TRBJ2-3 TRBV21-1 NA NA CASSKAGAGFLLFTDTQYF TGTGCCAGCAGCAAAGCCGGGGCAGGCTTCCTCCTCTTCACAGATACGCAGTATTTT
TRBJ1-3 TRBV4-2 few NA CASSQQIQGSTLGNTIYF TGTGCCAGCAGCCAACAAATACAGGGTTCCACTCTTGGAAACACCATATATTTT
TRBJ1-5 TRBV28 NA NA CASSFWGSNQPQHF TGTGCCAGCAGTTTTTGGGGGAGCAATCAGCCCCAGCATTTT
TRBJ1-5 TRBV20-1 few TRBD1 CSASRQGQPQHF TGCAGTGCCTCCAGACAGGGCCAGCCCCAGCATTTT
TRBJ1-5 TRBV6-5 NA TRBD1 CASSGTGEQPQHF TGTGCCAGCTCCGGGACAGGGGAGCAGCCCCAGCATTTT
TRBJ1-2 TRBV20-1 few NA CSARVPFKARSHGYTF TGCAGTGCTAGAGTCCCCTTCAAGGCTAGGAGTCATGGCTACACCTTC
TRBJ2-4 TRBV18 many NA CASSPSLTGAKNIQYF TGTGCCAGCTCACCATCTTTAACGGGAGCCAAAAACATTCAGTACTTC
TRBJ2-1 TRBV6-2/TRBV6-3 few TRBD2 CASSYVGLVSEQFF TGTGCCAGCAGTTACGTGGGACTAGTTAGCGAGCAGTTCTTC
TRBJ2-7 TRBV20-1 few TRBD2 CSADGLAGRTYEQYF TGCAGTGCTGATGGACTAGCGGGACGAACCTACGAGCAGTACTTC
TRBJ2-7 TRBV28 many TRBD1 CASSPRQGAHEQYF TGTGCCAGCAGCCCTAGACAGGGGGCGCACGAGCAGTACTTC
TRBJ1-4 TRBV14 NA TRBD1 CASSQPGQGPNEKLFF TGTGCCAGCAGCCAACCGGGACAGGGGCCTAATGAAAAACTGTTTTTT
TRBJ2-5 TRBV28 few NA CASSDTMPGETQYF TGTGCCAGCAGTGACACTATGCCGGGAGAGACCCAGTACTTC
TRBJ2-4 TRBV5-1 NA NA CASSSTIRNIQYF TGCGCCAGCAGCTCAACCATCAGGAACATTCAGTACTTC
TRBJ1-1 TRBV7-9 many NA CASSPDGGNTEAFF TGTGCCAGCAGCCCTGATGGGGGCAACACTGAAGCTTTCTTT
TRBJ2-5 TRBV5-5 many NA CASTVGETQYF TGTGCCAGCACGGTCGGCGAGACCCAGTACTTC
TRBJ2-7 TRBV28 NA NA CACSLGKWGQYF TGTGCCTGCAGTTTAGGAAAATGGGGACAGTACTTC
TRBJ1-4 TRBV2 few NA CASSGTSGREKLFF TGTGCCAGCAGTGGAACCTCTGGGCGGGAAAAACTGTTTTTT
TRBJ2-7 TRBV28 few TRBD2 CASSLVRLAGEPYEQYF TGTGCCAGCAGTTTAGTACGGCTAGCGGGGGAACCCTACGAGCAGTACTTC
TRBJ2-7 TRBV2 many TRBD1 CASSLGQGLREQYF TGTGCCAGCAGCCTTGGACAGGGGCTACGCGAGCAGTACTTC
TRBJ2-7 TRBV4-1 few NA CASSQLEDTLRKQYF TGCGCCAGCAGCCAACTAGAGGACACTCTACGAAAGCAGTACTTC
TRBJ2-7 TRBV7-9 few NA CASSLGMQGPTYEQYF TGTGCCAGCAGCTTAGGTATGCAGGGACCAACCTACGAGCAGTACTTC
TRBJ2-3 TRBV20-1 NA TRBD2 CSASPGLADTQYF TGCAGTGCAAGCCCGGGACTAGCGGATACGCAGTATTTT
TRBJ1-5 TRBV29-1 few NA CSVGPSGGAGQPQHF TGCAGCGTTGGTCCCTCTGGGGGCGCGGGTCAGCCCCAGCATTTT
TRBJ2-2 TRBV6-5 many NA CASGQPNTGELFF TGTGCCAGCGGGCAGCCGAACACCGGGGAGCTGTTTTTT
TRBJ1-6 TRBV20-1 few NA CSARPRGSLHF TGCAGTGCTAGGCCGCGGGGGTCACTCCACTTT
TRBJ2-3 TRBV6-5 few NA CASSRIPGPASTDTQYF TGTGCCAGCAGTCGCATTCCCGGGCCCGCTAGCACAGATACGCAGTATTTT
TRBJ2-5 TRBV12-3/TRBV12-4 many TRBD1 CASSLPGTAQGTQYF TGTGCCAGCAGTTTACCGGGGACAGCGCAAGGGACCCAGTACTTC
TRBJ2-2 TRBV7-6 NA NA CASSLEVRVANTGELFF TGTGCCAGCAGCTTAGAGGTCCGGGTTGCGAACACCGGGGAGCTGTTTTTT
TRBJ1-5 TRBV6-1 many NA CASSEAGNQPQHF TGTGCCAGCAGTGAAGCAGGCAATCAGCCCCAGCATTTT
TRBJ2-2 TRBV12-3/TRBV12-4 NA TRBD2 CASRLAGGGHTGELFF TGTGCCAGCCGACTAGCGGGAGGGGGGCACACCGGGGAGCTGTTTTTT
TRBJ2-2 TRBV6-2/TRBV6-3 NA TRBD1 CASSYPRDRNTGELFF TGTGCCAGCAGTTACCCAAGGGACAGGAACACCGGGGAGCTGTTTTTT
TRBJ1-2 TRBV5-1 few TRBD1 CASRETGGNGYTF TGCGCCAGCAGAGAGACAGGGGGCAATGGCTACACCTTC
TRBJ2-7 TRBV7-6 many TRBD2 CASSSQGTSGRYEQYF TGTGCCAGCAGCTCCCAAGGGACTAGCGGGAGGTACGAGCAGTACTTC
TRBJ2-1 TRBV29-1 many TRBD2 CSVNSGTSGGEQFF TGCAGCGTGAACTCCGGGACTAGCGGGGGGGAGCAGTTCTTC
TRBJ2-5 TRBV6-2/TRBV6-3 few NA CASSYQQETQYF TGTGCCAGCAGTTACCAACAAGAGACCCAGTACTTC